This TCR beta chain was sequenced for a study of blood T cell repertoires in COVID-19. Study-wide context: Both acute and convalescent COVID-19 samples were obtained from the United States, Italy and Spain. From T cells, B-cell-depleted T cells, or PBMCs came the material, which was cDNA or gDNA.

Original methodology: Reference gene primer amplification in the assay estimated nucleated cell counts. Profiled with immunoSEQ multiplex PCR; TCRdb holds only in-frame clones, not every one. That table furnishes V, J and clone size, whereas the DNA furnished D and trimming. Of roughly 150,000 clones listed, roughly 90% are singletons. Seattle's cohort entered during active infection and was followed longitudinally. The CDR3 spans 12 residues. Germline V gene sequence: CDR1 LNHNV, CDR2 YYDKDF (reference sequence). V was trimmed by 1 base and J by 5 bases, leaving 5 bases between them. Source material: peripheral blood. The TCR was taken from a man younger than 30 with COVID-19, enrolled during active disease. This chain joins TRBV15 and TRBJ2-5; D remains unclear. CDR3 amino acids: CATSRVEETQYF. The CDR3 region has the DNA TGTGCCACCAGCAGAGTCGAGGAGACCCAGTACTTC. The whole variable domain, filled in from reference TRBV15 and TRBJ2-5, reads DAMVIQNPRYQVTQFGKPVTLSCSQTLNHNVMYWYQQKSSQAPKLLFHYYDKDFNNEADTPDNFQSRRPNTSFCFLDIRSPGLGDTAMYLCATSRVEETQYFGPGTRLLVL.